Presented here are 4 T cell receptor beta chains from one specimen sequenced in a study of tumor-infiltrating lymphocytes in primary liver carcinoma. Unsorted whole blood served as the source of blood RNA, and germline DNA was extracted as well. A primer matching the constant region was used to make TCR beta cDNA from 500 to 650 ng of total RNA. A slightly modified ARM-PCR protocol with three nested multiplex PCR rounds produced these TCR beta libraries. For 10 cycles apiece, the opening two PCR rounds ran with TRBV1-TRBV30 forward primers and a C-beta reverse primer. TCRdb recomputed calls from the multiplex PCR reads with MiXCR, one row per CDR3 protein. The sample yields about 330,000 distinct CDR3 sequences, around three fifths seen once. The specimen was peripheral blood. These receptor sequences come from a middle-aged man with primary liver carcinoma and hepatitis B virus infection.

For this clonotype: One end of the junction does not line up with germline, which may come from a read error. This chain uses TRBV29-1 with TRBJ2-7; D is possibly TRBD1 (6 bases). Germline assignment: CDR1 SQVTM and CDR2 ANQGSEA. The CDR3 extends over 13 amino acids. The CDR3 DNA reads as TGCAGCGTGAACTTACAGGGCCCCTACGATCAGTACTTC. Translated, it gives CSVNLQGPYDQYF.

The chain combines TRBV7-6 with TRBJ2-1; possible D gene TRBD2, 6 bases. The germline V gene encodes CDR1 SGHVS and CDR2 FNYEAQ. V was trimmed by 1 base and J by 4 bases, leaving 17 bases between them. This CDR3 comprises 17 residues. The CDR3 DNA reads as TGTGCCAGCAGCTTAGGCGGTACGGGAGTCTCTTACAATGAGCAGTTCTTC. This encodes CASSLGGTGVSYNEQFF. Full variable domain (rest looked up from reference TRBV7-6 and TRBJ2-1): GAGVSQSPRYKVTKRGQDVALRCDPISGHVSLYWYRQALGQGPEFLTYFNYEAQQDKSGLPNDRFSAERPEGSISTLTIQRTEQRDSAMYRCASSLGGTGVSYNEQFFGPGTRLTVL.

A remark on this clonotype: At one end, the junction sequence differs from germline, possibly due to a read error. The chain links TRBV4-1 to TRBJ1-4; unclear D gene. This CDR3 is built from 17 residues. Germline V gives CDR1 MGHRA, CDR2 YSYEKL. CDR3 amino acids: CASSHHGRAATNEKQFF. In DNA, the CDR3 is TGCGCCAGCAGCCATCATGGACGGGCCGCAACTAATGAAAAACAGTTTTTT.

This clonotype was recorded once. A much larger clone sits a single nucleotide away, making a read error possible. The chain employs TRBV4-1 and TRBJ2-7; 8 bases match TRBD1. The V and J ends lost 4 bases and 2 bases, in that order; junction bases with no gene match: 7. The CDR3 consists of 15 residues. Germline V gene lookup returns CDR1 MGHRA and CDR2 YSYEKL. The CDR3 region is CASSLESDRAYEQYF. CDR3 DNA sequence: TGCGCCAGCAGCCTAGAATCGGACAGGGCCTACGAGCAGTACTTC.